One and the same sample provided the 7 T cell receptor beta chains below, sequenced in a study of blood T cell repertoires in COVID-19 (TCRdb year 2020). Library preparation was by the immunoSEQ multiplex PCR assay. TCRdb obtained this table from immuneACCESS and retained in-frame rearrangements with V and J assigned. These tables miss some clones; where compared with another copy, unresolved V genes account for less than half of the shortfall, and the remainder is unexplained. The sample records some 200,000 clones, around 84% of which are singletons. The top ten hold about 3% of the sample. The sequencing sample was made of peripheral blood. The receptor source for this set is a man aged 45-65 years who had recovered from COVID-19.

V gene TRBV6-5 combines with J gene TRBJ2-6, with D perhaps TRBD2 (5 bases). This CDR3 is built from 14 residues. V dropped 6 bases and J dropped 3 bases, with 9 bases sitting between them. Germline V gene lookup returns CDR1 MNHEY and CDR2 SVGAGI. The CDR3 DNA follows: TGTGCCAGCAGGAGGGTCAATGGGGCCAACGTCCTGACTTTC. Its translation: CASRRVNGANVLTF.

This rearrangement joins TRBV27 to TRBJ1-1; 8 nucleotides align to TRBD1. The CDR3 has 13 residues. Germline assignment: CDR1 MNHEY and CDR2 SMNVEV (reference sequence). The trim removed 5 bases at V and 6 bases at J, leaving 5 bases unmatched. CDR3: CASSVGQGSEAFF. The DNA for the CDR3 is TGTGCCAGCAGTGTCGGACAGGGATCTGAAGCTTTCTTT.

This chain uses TRBV6-5 with TRBJ2-7; D possibly corresponds to TRBD1 (5 bases). Germline loops: CDR1 MNHEY, CDR2 SVGAGI. This CDR3 has 14 residues. Trimming took off 6 bases at V and 6 bases at J, with 18 bases between the two ends. CDR3: CASRSQTVSGEQYF. The DNA of the CDR3 is TGTGCCAGCAGATCGCAGACAGTATCCGGCGAGCAGTACTTC.

The CDR3 protein is CASSLLGPSGGRGNTIYF. DNA of the CDR3: TGTGCCAGCAGCTTGTTGGGGCCGTCAGGGGGCCGTGGAAACACCATATATTTT. The V gene is TRBV5-6, the J gene TRBJ1-3; 8 bases map to TRBD1. The germline gives CDR1 SGHDT, CDR2 YYEEEE. CDR3 length equals 18 residues. The trim removed 1 base at V and 3 bases at J, leaving 12 bases unmatched. The full variable domain, with the rest looked up from reference TRBV5-6 and TRBJ1-3, is DAGVTQSPTHLIKTRGQQVTLRCSPKSGHDTVSWYQQALGQGPQFIFQYYEEEERQRGNFPDRFSGHQFPNYSSELNVNALLLGDSALYLCASSLLGPSGGRGNTIYFGEGSWLTVV.

The chain links TRBV24-1 to TRBJ2-1; a possible D gene is TRBD1 (6 bases). The CDR3 loop spans 15 amino acids. Looked up from germline, CDR1 is KGHDR and CDR2 is SFDVKD. V was pared by 1 base and J by 6 bases, with 12 bases between. The CDR3 protein is CATSDFSTGSNEQFF. The CDR3 DNA follows: TGTGCCACCAGTGATTTCTCAACAGGGTCCAATGAGCAGTTCTTC.

V is TRBV5-1 and J is TRBJ2-2; TRBD1 matches 7 bases. Trimming cost V 1 base and J 1 base; bases outside gene matches: 1. CDR1 is SGHRS, CDR2 YFSETQ, per germline. There are 15 residues in the CDR3. The CDR3 DNA reads as TGCGCCAGCAGCTTGAACAGGGGGAACACCGGGGAGCTGTTTTTT. Its translation: CASSLNRGNTGELFF.

The gene calls are TRBV4-2 and TRBJ1-2; TRBD1 aligns across 9 bases. CDR1 and CDR2 from the germline V gene are LGHNA and YNFKEQ. The CDR3 loop spans 16 amino acids. Losses at the gene ends were 2 bases for V and 2 bases for J; bases not matched to a gene: 6. The CDR3 protein is CASSQQWTGDNYGYTF. The CDR3 DNA reads TGTGCCAGCAGCCAACAATGGACAGGGGACAACTATGGCTACACCTTC.